The rows below give T cell receptor beta chains drawn from one sample of a study of cytomegalovirus exposure and HLA in healthy donors. Here immunoSEQ multiplex PCR was the method, and the copy in TCRdb shows in-frame clones only, minus some. Here the sample spans 120,000 or so clones, around three quarters being singletons. The sequenced sample consisted of PBMCs. These receptors all stem from a young man in good health and CMV-seronegative. The CDR3 runs from the conserved cysteine through the conserved F or W. The D gene is left open where the match is weak.

NA | TRBJ2-2 | TRBV18 | TGTGCCAGCTCACCACTTAGCACCGGGGAGCTGTTTTTT | CASSPLSTGELFF
TRBD1 | TRBJ2-7 | TRBV29-1 | TGCAGCGTTGCCCTCGGGACAGGCGACGGGGAGCAGTACTTC | CSVALGTGDGEQYF
NA | TRBJ2-5 | TRBV5-1 | TGCGCCAGCAGCTCGCACAGCGGGGAGACCCAGTACTTC | CASSSHSGETQYF
NA | TRBJ1-1 | TRBV7-9 | TGTGCCAGCAGCCCCGGACAGTACCTAGGGGGAGCTTTCTTT | CASSPGQYLGGAFF
TRBD2 | TRBJ2-3 | TRBV4-1 | TGCGCCAGCAGCCCCCCGTTAGCGGGAGGGACAGCTACGCAGTATTTT | CASSPPLAGGTATQYF
TRBD1 | TRBJ1-2 | TRBV9 | TGTGCCAGCAGTCCCCGGGACAGTTGGTGGGGCTACACCTTC | CASSPRDSWWGYTF
TRBD2 | TRBJ2-5 | TRBV9 | TGTGCCAGCAGCGAGGGGGCTAGCGGGGGCCGGGAGACCCAGTACTTC | CASSEGASGGRETQYF
TRBD1 | TRBJ2-2 | TRBV29-1 | TGCAGCGCTCGCCCCGACAGGGACACCGGGGAGCTGTTTTTT | CSARPDRDTGELFF
TRBD2 | TRBJ2-3 | TRBV18 | TGTGCCAGCTCACCACGCACGAGCGGGGGGTCCGGGAGCACAGATACGCAGTATTTT | CASSPRTSGGSGSTDTQYF
TRBD1 | TRBJ2-7 | TRBV9 | TGTGCCAGCAGTCCGACAGGGGGCAACTACGAGCAGTACTTC | CASSPTGGNYEQYF
NA | TRBJ2-7 | TRBV19 | TGTGCCAGTAGTATAGGTAGTTCCTACGAGCAGTACTTC | CASSIGSSYEQYF
NA | TRBJ2-1 | TRBV19 | TGTGCCAGTAGGGGGTGGGACACCAGGTGGGATGAGCAGTTCTTC | CASRGWDTRWDEQFF
TRBD1 | TRBJ2-7 | TRBV5-1 | TGCGCCAGCAGCAATCCAACAGGGGGCGCTGGCCACGAGCAGTACTTC | CASSNPTGGAGHEQYF